This T cell receptor (beta chain) was identified in a study of tumor and adjacent non-tumor tissue in lung cancer. Germline V CDR1 and CDR2: MNHNY, SVGAGI (reference sequence). This CDR3 region has 14 residues. V lost 8 bases and J lost 5; bases outside the gene matches: 6. TCRbeta libraries were built with three rounds of nested PCR, modified from ARM-PCR. TCRdb redid the calling of the multiplex PCR reads with MiXCR, one entry per CDR3 protein. The repertoire includes 55,000 to 75,000 distinct CDR3 sequences, approximately 63% of them detected once, and roughly 21% sits in the top ten. Study outcomes and limitations: Tumor TCR diversity, when higher, was linked to shorter survival. Compared with tumor, normal lung showed significantly lower TCR diversity.

No cell sorting was done before RNA was extracted from the tissue. Remarks on this clonotype: What it binds is not known.

V usage is TRBV6-6 and J usage is TRBJ2-7, with 13 bases identical to TRBD2. Sequenced input: lung tumor tissue. This clonotype was sampled from a man aged 50 or older with non-small cell lung cancer. Written as DNA, the CDR3 is TGTGCCAGCGGGGGACTAGCGGGATCGGACGAGCAGTACTTC. It yields the protein CASGGLAGSDEQYF.